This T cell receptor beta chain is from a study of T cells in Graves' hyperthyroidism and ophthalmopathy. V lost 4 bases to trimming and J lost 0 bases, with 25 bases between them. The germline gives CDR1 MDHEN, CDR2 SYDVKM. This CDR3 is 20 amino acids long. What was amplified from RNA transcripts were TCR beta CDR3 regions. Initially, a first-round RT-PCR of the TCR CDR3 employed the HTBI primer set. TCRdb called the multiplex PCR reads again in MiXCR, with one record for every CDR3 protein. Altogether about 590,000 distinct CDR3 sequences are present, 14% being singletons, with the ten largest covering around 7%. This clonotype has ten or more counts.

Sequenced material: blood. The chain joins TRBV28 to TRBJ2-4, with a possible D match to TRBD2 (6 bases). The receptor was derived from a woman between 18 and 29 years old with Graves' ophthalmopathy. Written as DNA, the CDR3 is TGTGCCAGCAGTTCCCTGAACTTTCGGCGGGATACAATAGCCAAAAACATTCAGTACTTC. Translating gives CASSSLNFRRDTIAKNIQYF.